This T cell receptor (beta chain) comes out of a study of metastatic and nonmetastatic thyroid tumors (TCRdb year 2020). As for the study more broadly: The researchers compared repertoires between peripheral blood samples and tumor or nodule tissue samples from patients with malignant or benign thyroid disease. What the study reported, not specific to this receptor: In both blood and tumor samples, TCR beta diversity was reported to be significantly higher in malignant tumors than in benign nodules.

The CDR3 goes from the cysteine to the phenylalanine over 13 residues. The CDR3 DNA has 39 bases and is translated from base 1. The germline V gene sets CDR1 to SGHRS and CDR2 to YFSETQ. A distance of 6 bases separates the germline ends of V and J, which lose 0 bases and 3 bases respectively. This clone came up many times. The antigen it recognizes is unknown. The sample holds no much larger clone one base away, and base qualities are not on file. Preparation of the library involved PCR. Reads for this sample came from an Illumina HiSeq 4000. High-throughput sequencing was used to profile the TCR beta-chain CDR3 region of each patient. The original pipeline was this. The researchers built a classifier to tell apart papillary thyroid cancer patients with distant metastasis, based on CDR3 differences among clinicopathological groups. To measure repertoire diversity the researchers used the Shannon index, while the Morisita-Horn index served to gauge how similar the tumor and blood repertoires were. The public reads were reprocessed in TCRdb via fastp at Q25 and MiXCR, keeping in-frame beta chains. The V and J calls were determined by TCRdb, not by the authors. The sample table contains around 42,000 clones; only one count was recorded for 9% to 14% of them. Together, the top ten hold roughly 9% of the sample.

None of the patients had been given any treatment before thyroid surgery. Using T-cell receptor beta sequencing, the study looked back at clinical samples from patients collected from about 2011 to 2019. The sequence joins TRBV5-1 to TRBJ1-1; the D gene cannot be resolved reliably. The sequencing input was blood. The sequence derives from a male donor with papillary thyroid cancer or a benign thyroid nodule (not recorded which). Some clones in this sample may be carry-over from other donors' samples. The sequence in DNA is TGCGCCAGCAGCTTGGGGATGGACACTGAAGCTTTCTTT. Its translation is CASSLGMDTEAFF.